The 16 T cell receptor beta chains below come from one sample, sequenced in a study of cytomegalovirus exposure and HLA in healthy donors. Primers included in the PCR were 60 Vbeta and 13 Jbeta primers. Profiled with immunoSEQ multiplex PCR; TCRdb holds only in-frame clones, not every one. The sample includes some 110,000 clones, 73% of them seen just once. Input material: PBMCs. These receptors were taken from a woman in her twenties or thirties in good health and CMV-seronegative.

The chain links TRBV4-1 to TRBJ2-2; a weak D match, TRBD1 (7 bases). There are 19 residues in the CDR3. Germline V gene data show CDR1 as MGHRA and CDR2 as YSYEKL. V lost 3 bases to trimming and J lost 0 bases, with 20 bases between them. CDR3 sequence: CASSHKFRGATSNTGELFF. In DNA, the CDR3 is TGCGCCAGCAGCCACAAGTTCAGGGGGGCAACTTCGAACACCGGGGAGCTGTTTTTT.

This clone appeared a few times. This chain uses TRBV5-1 with TRBJ1-1, with a tentative D call TRBD1 (6 bases). Germline assignment: CDR1 SGHRS and CDR2 YFSETQ. Trimming took 2 bases from V and 6 from J, leaving 11 bases between them. The CDR3 has 13 amino acids. In DNA form, the CDR3 reads TGCGCCAGCAGCTTAACAGGGATACCTGAAGCTTTCTTT. Its protein is CASSLTGIPEAFF.

V gene TRBV18 combines with J gene TRBJ1-4; D is perhaps TRBD1 (5 bases). V gave up 0 bases and J gave up 0 bases, with 11 bases separating them. Per the germline V gene, CDR1 is KGHSH and CDR2 is LQKENI. The CDR3 length is 17 residues. CDR3 sequence: CASSPPDSAATNEKLFF. In DNA form, the CDR3 reads TGTGCCAGCTCACCACCAGACAGCGCCGCAACTAATGAAAAACTGTTTTTT.

The V call is TRBV18, the J call TRBJ1-1; D perhaps matches TRBD1 (5 bases). Per the germline V gene, CDR1 is KGHSH and CDR2 is LQKENI. The germline V and J ends were trimmed by 3 bases and 4 bases, with 15 bases remaining between them. This CDR3 is built from 15 residues. The CDR3 nucleotides read TGTGCCAGCTCACCCCTCGGGACGGGGGGCACTGAAGCTTTCTTT. Its translation is CASSPLGTGGTEAFF.

In this sample, this clone turned up a few times. This chain joins TRBV10-3 and TRBJ2-3; 12 nucleotides agree with TRBD2. Germline CDR1 ENHRY, CDR2 SYGVKD. The CDR3 consists of 14 residues. V lost 4 bases to trimming and J lost 5 bases; unmatched junction nucleotides: 1. The CDR3, as DNA: TGTGCCATCAGTGGGACTAGCGGGGAAGATACGCAGTATTTT. It codes for CAISGTSGEDTQYF.

This clone was counted a few times. The V and J genes are TRBV4-2 and TRBJ2-7; possibly TRBD2 for D (6 bases). CDR3 size: 20 residues. Trimming took 0 bases from V and 0 from J, leaving 24 bases between them. Looked up from germline, CDR1 is LGHNA and CDR2 is YNFKEQ. Written as DNA, the CDR3 is TGTGCCAGCAGCCAAGATCTTCCCTCCGCGTTTGGGGGGACCTCCTACGAGCAGTACTTC. Translating it yields CASSQDLPSAFGGTSYEQYF.

This clone was recorded a few times. In the same sample, other DNA sequences code for this CDR3. The chain uses TRBV11-2 and TRBJ1-2, with 11 bases aligning to TRBD1. CDR3 size: 15 residues. Germline trimming cut 1 base from V and 4 bases from J; bases unmatched to any gene: 2. The germline gives CDR1 SGHAT, CDR2 FQNNGV. CDR3 sequence: CASSLGTGGGYGYTF. CDR3 in DNA: TGTGCCAGCAGCTTAGGGACAGGGGGCGGCTATGGCTACACCTTC. Based on the CDR3 plus reference TRBV11-2 and TRBJ1-2, the full variable domain is EAGVAQSPRYKIIEKRQSVAFWCNPISGHATLYWYQQILGQGPKLLIQFQNNGVVDDSQLPKDRFSAERLKGVDSTLKIQPAKLEDSAVYLCASSLGTGGGYGYTFGSGTRLTVV.

This rearrangement joins TRBV9 to TRBJ1-2, with 8 bases fitting TRBD1. The V and J ends lost 3 bases and 0 bases, in that order; junction bases with no gene match: 7. Germline V gene data show CDR1 as SGDLS and CDR2 as YYNGEE. The CDR3 sequence is 16 residues long. CDR3 DNA sequence: TGTGCCAGCAGCGCCCAGGACAGGGTCCCTAACTATGGCTACACCTTC. Translating it yields CASSAQDRVPNYGYTF.

This clone is a singleton in its sample. This chain links TRBV5-1 with TRBJ1-3; no definite D call. Per the germline V gene, CDR1 is SGHRS and CDR2 is YFSETQ. This CDR3 has 13 residues. The ends were cut back, 1 base at V and 2 bases at J, with 4 bases in the middle. Written as DNA, the CDR3 is TGCGCCAGCAGCTTGCCCGCTGGAAACACCATATATTTT. Translation gives CASSLPAGNTIYF.

This clone was recorded a few times. The chain carries TRBV7-9 and TRBJ1-1, with 7 nucleotides matching TRBD1. This CDR3 comprises 13 residues. Trimming took 6 bases from V and 1 from J; bases not matched to a gene: 2. Per the germline V gene, CDR1 is SEHNR and CDR2 is FQNEAQ (reference sequence). CDR3 residues: CASSRDRNTEAFF. As DNA, the CDR3 is TGTGCCAGCAGTAGGGACAGGAACACTGAAGCTTTCTTT.

The rearrangement links TRBV6-5 to TRBJ2-3; D possibly corresponds to TRBD2 (5 bases). The CDR3 totals 13 residues. Germline loops: CDR1 MNHEY, CDR2 SVGAGI. Trimming removed 6 bases at V and 2 bases at J, with 9 bases between. Written as DNA, the CDR3 is TGTGCCAGCAGGGCGGACTTCACAGATACGCAGTATTTT. It codes for CASRADFTDTQYF.

This clone has more than one count but fewer than ten. The gene calls are TRBV7-2 and TRBJ1-2; 9 positions match TRBD1. CDR1 is SGHTA, CDR2 FQGNSA, per germline. The CDR3 has 14 amino acids. Germline trimming cut 5 bases from V and 7 bases from J; bases unmatched to any gene: 8. The chain's CDR3 is CASSRLTGGIGYTF. The DNA for the CDR3 is TGTGCCAGCAGCCGACTCACAGGGGGCATTGGCTACACCTTC. Full variable domain (missing parts from reference TRBV7-2 and TRBJ1-2): GAGVSQSPSNKVTEKGKDVELRCDPISGHTALYWYRQSLGQGLEFLIYFQGNSAPDKSGLPSDRFSAERTGGSVSTLTIQRTQQEDSAVYLCASSRLTGGIGYTFGSGTRLTVV.

This clone was counted between two and nine times. The J gene is TRBJ1-1, the V gene TRBV7-2; D unclear. CDR3 length equals 13 residues. Germline assignment: CDR1 SGHTA and CDR2 FQGNSA. V dropped 4 bases and J dropped 1 base, with 7 bases sitting between them. The CDR3 here is CASSSIQNTEAFF. As DNA, the CDR3 is TGTGCCAGCAGCTCCATCCAGAACACTGAAGCTTTCTTT.

The chain recombines TRBV7-2 with TRBJ1-1; 7 nucleotides align to TRBD1. V lost 4 bases, J lost 2 bases, and 4 bases stayed unmatched. There are 14 residues in the CDR3. Germline-derived CDR1 and CDR2 are SGHTA and FQGNSA. The CDR3 loop reads CASSSGTVNTEAFF. DNA of the CDR3: TGTGCCAGCAGCTCCGGGACAGTAAACACTGAAGCTTTCTTT.

This clone was seen a few times. V is TRBV30 and J is TRBJ1-4; D is possibly TRBD1 (6 bases). There are 14 residues in the CDR3. Per germline, CDR1 GTSNPN and CDR2 SVGIG (reference sequence). V was trimmed by 3 bases and J by 8 bases, leaving 16 bases between them. This CDR3 reads CAWSALQGGEKLFF. In nucleotides, the CDR3 is TGTGCCTGGAGCGCCCTACAGGGTGGGGAAAAACTGTTTTTT.

The chain is built from TRBV6-1 and TRBJ1-2; D is undetermined. This CDR3 comprises 9 residues. Between the trimmed V and J ends, which lost 6 bases and 6 bases, there was a span of 2 bases. In germline, CDR1 is MNHNS, CDR2 SASEGT. The CDR3 reads CASSDGYTF. The CDR3 region has the DNA TGTGCCAGCAGCGATGGCTACACCTTC.